The text below deals with one T cell receptor beta chain. Its antigen is not known. These data come from a study of immune evolution from preneoplasia to lung adenocarcinoma. Overall study findings and caveats: Normal lung had highest clonality; later lesions appeared denser, more diverse. Top clone frequencies peaked in normal lung, apparently declining through invasive adenocarcinoma.

The germline V gene encodes CDR1 MDHEN and CDR2 SYDVKM. The V gene lost 6 bases and the J gene lost 5 bases, with 5 bases spanning the gap. The CDR3 contains 11 residues. The assay was immunoSEQ multiplex PCR, and TCRdb's table has in-frame clones only and misses some. The table shows a few thousand clones, with over 75% occurring only once. This sequence joins TRBV28 and TRBJ2-4; D is unclear. This clonotype was sampled from a person aged 45 to 59 with lung adenocarcinoma. Sequencing was done on a sample of FFPE normal lung tissue adjacent to the tumor. The CDR3 sequence is CASRTENIQYF. Here the CDR3 DNA reads TGTGCCAGCAGGACGGAAAACATTCAGTACTTC. Together with reference TRBV28 and TRBJ2-4, the CDR3 gives the full variable domain: DVKVTQSSRYLVKRTGEKVFLECVQDMDHENMFWYRQDPGLGLRLIYFSYDVKMKEKGDIPEGYSVSREKKERFSLILESASTNQTSMYLCASRTENIQYFGAGTRLSVL.